The sequence of this TCR beta chain was determined in a study of T cell repertoires in aging, cancer and after chemotherapy. The V gene end was trimmed by 6 bases and the J gene end by 1 base; junction bases not matched to a gene: 7. This CDR3 is 14 amino acids long. The germline V gene encodes CDR1 DFQATT and CDR2 SNEGSKA (reference sequence). Rearranged V-D-J TRB sequences were amplified with a mixed TRB-A/B primer pool. TCRdb independently ran MiXCR on the multiplex PCR reads; one entry per CDR3 protein. Found here are 8,700 or so distinct CDR3 sequences, around a quarter of them singletons; the top ten hold approximately 2.9%. TCR beta rearrangements were amplified from peripheral blood genomic DNA. By share, this clonotype ranks as medium-sized.

This chain links TRBV20-1 with TRBJ2-7; 9 nucleotides match TRBD1. This clonotype was obtained from a human donor in good health. Sequenced sample: blood. As DNA, the CDR3 is TGCAGTGCGGCCGGGGGACAGGGATCCTACGAGCAGTACTTC. Residues: CSAAGGQGSYEQYF.